Shown below are 9 T cell receptor beta chains from a single sample sequenced in a study of T-cell reconstitution after alpha-beta-depleted transplantation in children. Using unique molecular identifiers, the investigators prepared the TCRbeta library. TCRdb reprocessed the PCR reads via MiXCR and lists one record per CDR3 protein. This sample has about 980,000 distinct CDR3 sequences, with under 30% found just once. This specimen was PBMCs, mostly from graft donor cells, taken 360 days after TCRalphabeta/CD19-depleted stem cell transplant. These receptors all come from a boy in the first two years of life who had a stem cell transplant for SCID, so the T cells may come from the graft donor.

V is TRBV4-1 and J is TRBJ2-2; 10 nucleotides match TRBD2. Germline assignment: CDR1 MGHRA and CDR2 YSYEKL. This CDR3 contains 16 residues. V shed 2 bases, J shed 6 bases, and the junction held 6 bases outside the gene matches. For the CDR3, the DNA is TGCGCCAGCAGCCAACCCAGACTAGCGGGTCCCGGGGAGCTGTTTTTT. It yields the protein CASSQPRLAGPGELFF.

Only a few counts were recorded for this clonotype. The rearrangement links TRBV28 to TRBJ2-3, with a tentative D call TRBD1 (6 bases). Germline loops: CDR1 MDHEN, CDR2 SYDVKM. The V end was cut by 1 base, the J end by 0 bases, with 11 bases between. This CDR3 spans 16 amino acids. CDR3 sequence (DNA): TGTGCCAGCAGTTTATCCGGGACACTTAGCACAGATACGCAGTATTTT. This codes for CASSLSGTLSTDTQYF.

The gene calls are TRBV15 and TRBJ2-7, with D possibly matching TRBD2 (6 bases). The germline gives CDR1 LNHNV, CDR2 YYDKDF (reference sequence). The V end was cut by 5 bases, the J end by 0 bases, with 14 bases between. This CDR3 has 15 amino acids. The CDR3 loop is CATSGGIFSSYEQYF. The CDR3 nucleotides are TGTGCCACCAGCGGGGGGATATTTAGCTCCTACGAGCAGTACTTC.

The V gene is TRBV12-3 or TRBV12-4, the J gene TRBJ2-1, with D tentatively TRBD1 (6 bases). The CDR3 has 14 amino acids. Trimming shortened V by 6 bases and J by 9 bases, and 18 bases separated the two germline ends. The CDR3 protein is CASRPQGYGGEQFF. The CDR3 nucleotides are TGTGCCAGCAGACCTCAGGGGTATGGTGGTGAGCAGTTCTTC.

This clonotype was picked up many times. This rearrangement joins TRBV7-2 to TRBJ1-1, with D maybe TRBD1 (5 bases). Germline CDR1 is SGHTA and CDR2 is FQGNSA. V shed 1 base and J shed 0 bases, with 6 bases lying between them. This CDR3 has 14 amino acids. The CDR3 is CASSLVGVNTEAFF. DNA of the CDR3: TGTGCCAGCAGCTTAGTAGGGGTGAACACTGAAGCTTTCTTT.

This clonotype was picked up many times. The chain links TRBV12-3 or TRBV12-4 to TRBJ1-1, with D perhaps TRBD1 (6 bases). Trimming pared 3 bases from V and 0 bases from J, leaving 8 bases between. There are 14 residues in the CDR3. This chain's CDR3 is CASSFQGMNTEAFF. DNA for the CDR3: TGTGCCAGCAGTTTCCAGGGGATGAACACTGAAGCTTTCTTT.

The rearrangement joins TRBV5-6 to TRBJ2-1, with D possibly being TRBD1 (5 bases). Trimming pared 1 base from V and 6 bases from J, leaving 14 bases between. The CDR3 is made up of 15 amino acids. Looked up from germline, CDR1 is SGHDT and CDR2 is YYEEEE. Here the CDR3 reads CASSLTGTWGNEQFF. CDR3 coding DNA: TGTGCCAGCAGCTTGACAGGTACATGGGGCAATGAGCAGTTCTTC.

This clonotype showed up just a few times. The chain couples TRBV24-1 to TRBJ1-1, with D tentatively TRBD1 (5 bases). The germline V gene has CDR1 KGHDR and CDR2 SFDVKD. The CDR3 sequence is 12 residues long. With 5 bases removed from V and 6 bases from J, the gap between germline ends came to 9 bases. As DNA, the CDR3 is TGTGCCACCAGTGGTCTAGGGGCTGAAGCTTTCTTT. It encodes CATSGLGAEAFF.

J is TRBJ2-7 and V is TRBV2; D may be TRBD1 (5 bases). Per the germline V gene, CDR1 is SNHLY and CDR2 is FYNNEI. The ends were cut back, 3 bases at V and 5 bases at J, with 11 bases in the middle. The CDR3 is 13 residues long. The CDR3 DNA is TGTGCCAGCAGTGAGTTAAGGGGCCACGAGCAGTACTTC. It codes for CASSELRGHEQYF.